A selection of T cell receptor beta chains follows, all from one sample in a study of blood T cell repertoires in COVID-19. Here immunoSEQ multiplex PCR was the method, and the copy in TCRdb shows in-frame clones only, minus some. Of roughly 220,000 clones in the sample, just over 85% were seen once. What was sequenced was peripheral blood. Source of these receptors: a man aged 25 to 45 who had recovered from COVID-19. Each CDR3 is given with its conserved first and last residue. D genes are given only for firm matches. The size entry is marked missing in some rows and otherwise reads once, few, many or a size class.

j_call | d_call | v_call | clone_size | cdr3_nt | cdr3_aa
TRBJ2-5 | - | TRBV11-2 | - | TGTGCCAGCAGCCCCTCAGCGGCCCAAAGCGGGGAGACCCAGTACTTC | CASSPSAAQSGETQYF
TRBJ1-1 | TRBD1 | TRBV30 | - | TGTGCCAGCCTACAGGGGGTCTACACTGAAGCTTTCTTT | CASLQGVYTEAFF
TRBJ2-5 | - | TRBV9 | - | TGTGCCAGCAGCGTATCTTCTTCAGGCGAAGAAGAGACCCAGTACTTC | CASSVSSSGEEETQYF
TRBJ1-1 | - | TRBV18 | - | TGTGCCAGCTCCACGGGAGGAGGTGTCGGCCTTCCCACTGAAGCTTTCTTT | CASSTGGGVGLPTEAFF
TRBJ1-5 | - | TRBV5-5 | few | TGTGCCAGCAGCCCTCAAACAGGGTACAATCAGCCCCAGCATTTT | CASSPQTGYNQPQHF
TRBJ1-2 | - | TRBV15 | - | TGTGCCACCAGCACGCAGGGTAGAAGCTACACCTTC | CATSTQGRSYTF
TRBJ1-5 | TRBD1 | TRBV18 | - | TGTGCCAGCTCACCCGCGACAGGGGGGATTAATCAGCCCCAGCATTTT | CASSPATGGINQPQHF
TRBJ2-7 | - | TRBV4-2 | - | TGTGCCAGCAGCCAGAGGCTAAGGACCTACGAGCAGTACTTC | CASSQRLRTYEQYF
TRBJ2-1 | - | TRBV18 | - | TGTGCCAGCTCAAAACTAGCTCGGTATGAGCAGTTCTTC | CASSKLARYEQFF
TRBJ2-5 | TRBD2 | TRBV3-1/TRBV3-2 | - | TGTGCCAGCAGCCGCTACGCTAGCGGGGGGGCGGAGACCCAGTACTTC | CASSRYASGGAETQYF
TRBJ2-2 | - | TRBV6-5 | once | TGTGCCAGCAGTTATCCCTCTAACACCGGGGAGCTGTTTTTT | CASSYPSNTGELFF
TRBJ1-1 | - | TRBV3-1/TRBV3-2 | - | TGTGCCAGCAGGAACCAGGGGTTGAGTACTGAAGCTTTCTTT | CASRNQGLSTEAFF
TRBJ1-4 | TRBD1 | TRBV5-6 | - | TGTGCCAGCAGCCCTATCCCCCCGCAGGGGGACTCTAATGAAAAACTGTTTTTT | CASSPIPPQGDSNEKLFF
TRBJ2-2 | - | TRBV10-3 | - | TGTGCCATCAGTGTGGAGCCTAACACCGGGGAGCTGTTTTTT | CAISVEPNTGELFF
TRBJ2-7 | TRBD2 | TRBV4-2 | - | TGTGCCAGCAGCCCCGGACTAGCCGACGAGCAGTACTTC | CASSPGLADEQYF
TRBJ1-5 | - | TRBV29-1 | once | TGCAGCGCCAGTCTACCCCCAGGGCCCCAGCATTTT | CSASLPPGPQHF
TRBJ1-6 | - | TRBV5-6 | - | TGTGCCAGCAGCTTGAGAGGTTCCTATAATTCACCCCTCCACTTT | CASSLRGSYNSPLHF
TRBJ1-2 | TRBD1 | TRBV14 | - | TGTGCCAGCAGCCAGATTTCCTCGGACAGGGCGGACTATGGCTACACCTTC | CASSQISSDRADYGYTF
TRBJ2-5 | TRBD2 | TRBV5-6 | - | TGTGCCAGCAGCTCGGGGAGGGTGCTGGGGACCCAGTACTTC | CASSSGRVLGTQYF
TRBJ2-7 | TRBD2 | TRBV10-2 | once | TGCGCCAGTAAAGGCCAGCGGGGGACCTACGAGCAGTACTTC | CASKGQRGTYEQYF
TRBJ1-2 | - | TRBV6-5 | - | TGTGCCAGCAGTTACTTCAGGGTGGCTAACTATGGCTACACCTTC | CASSYFRVANYGYTF
TRBJ2-7 | TRBD2 | TRBV7-8 | - | TGTGCCGCCGGGGGGGCAGGAGCCTACGAGCAGTACTTC | CAAGGAGAYEQYF
TRBJ2-7 | - | TRBV7-9 | - | TGTGCCAGCAGCCCCGGACAGCTCATCTACGAGCAGTACTTC | CASSPGQLIYEQYF
TRBJ2-3 | - | TRBV11-2 | - | TGTGCCAGCAGCGGCCTTGACCGGGTGGATACGCAGTATTTT | CASSGLDRVDTQYF
TRBJ2-1 | TRBD1 | TRBV11-3 | - | TGTGCCAGCAGCTTGACAGGGGACCTTAACGAGCAGTTCTTC | CASSLTGDLNEQFF
TRBJ2-3 | - | TRBV3-1/TRBV3-2 | - | TGTGCCAGCAGCCTAAAGCGGGCGTACCCAGATACGCAGTATTTT | CASSLKRAYPDTQYF
TRBJ2-1 | - | TRBV11-3 | once | TGTGCCAGCAGCTTAGAGGCCAGGGGTTACGATGAGCAGTTCTTC | CASSLEARGYDEQFF
TRBJ1-1 | TRBD1 | TRBV4-1 | - | TGCGCCAGCAGCCAGGAAATAGGACAGGGGATGAACACTGAAGCTTTCTTT | CASSQEIGQGMNTEAFF
TRBJ1-2 | TRBD1 | TRBV24-1 | - | TGTGCCACCAGCGGACAGGGGCATGGCTACACCTTC | CATSGQGHGYTF
TRBJ2-1 | - | TRBV4-1 | - | TGCGCCAGCAGCCAATTTCGGCGGCCTGAGCAGTTCTTC | CASSQFRRPEQFF